Presented here are 4 T cell receptor beta chains from one specimen sequenced in a study of shared clonotypes between healthy human individuals. Generated by immunoSEQ multiplex PCR, the TCRdb table keeps only in-frame clones and is missing some. The sample includes about 1.1 million clones, roughly 74% of them seen just once. The source material was memory CD4+ T cells from PBMCs. As to subset: CD45RA-negative fraction. These receptors were obtained from a man between 18 and 29 years old in good health. Some clones in this sample may be carry-over from other donors' samples.

This chain connects TRBV6-4 to TRBJ2-1; 9 bases map to TRBD2. Germline CDR1 MRHNA, CDR2 SNTAGT. CDR3 size: 15 residues. Unmatched junction bases numbered 7, after V lost 4 bases and J lost 6 bases. The CDR3 is CASSGPIAGVNEQFF. CDR3 nucleotides: TGTGCCAGCAGTGGCCCTATAGCGGGAGTCAATGAGCAGTTCTTC.

The V call is TRBV6-5, the J call TRBJ2-7; 12 bases fit TRBD2. This CDR3 has 15 amino acids. Germline V gives CDR1 MNHEY, CDR2 SVGAGI. The trim removed 6 bases at V and 2 bases at J, leaving 5 bases unmatched. The CDR3 DNA reads TGTGCCAGCAGACGGACTAGCGGGACCCCCTACGAGCAGTACTTC. Amino acids: CASRRTSGTPYEQYF.

This clone was detected once. V gene TRBV11-3 combines with J gene TRBJ2-1, with no clear D. The length of the CDR3 is 14 residues. Germline V gives CDR1 SGHNT, CDR2 YENEEA. V lost 0 bases, J lost 5 bases, and 8 bases lay in between. DNA for the CDR3: TGTGCCAGCAGCTTAGATGGGCCGGACAATGAGCAGTTCTTC. Translated: CASSLDGPDNEQFF.

Here the CDR3 reads CASSSPLTFGVSYEQYF. The CDR3 region has the DNA TGTGCCAGCAGTTCCCCGCTGACATTTGGGGTCTCCTACGAGCAGTACTTC. J is TRBJ2-7 and V is TRBV28, with D unresolved. The V end was cut by 4 bases, the J end by 0 bases, with 19 bases between. Per the germline V gene, CDR1 is MDHEN and CDR2 is SYDVKM. The CDR3 runs to 17 residues. Full variable domain (outside the CDR3, taken from reference TRBV28 and TRBJ2-7): DVKVTQSSRYLVKRTGEKVFLECVQDMDHENMFWYRQDPGLGLRLIYFSYDVKMKEKGDIPEGYSVSREKKERFSLILESASTNQTSMYLCASSSPLTFGVSYEQYFGPGTRLTVT.